This T cell receptor (beta chain) was identified during a study of shared clonotypes between healthy human individuals. The CDR3 totals 17 residues. Germline V lookup: CDR1 MNHEY, CDR2 SMNVEV (reference sequence). Between the trimmed V and J ends, which lost 8 bases and 5 bases, there was a span of 24 bases. Naive CD8 cells lacked CD45RO, underwent positive selection for CCR7 and left out terminally differentiated effector memory CD45RA+ cells. The assay used deep level. In the study's own analysis: Quality scores were absent from the junction-only immunoSEQ sequences, so filtering differed. Produced via immunoSEQ multiplex PCR; TCRdb's table is partial and in-frame only. The V and J calls and clone size were taken over from that table, and D and trimming were inferred from the DNA. The sample yields a few million clones, roughly 95% seen once.

The origin of this receptor is a man between 18 and 35 years old in good health. Some clones in this sample may be carry-over from other donors' samples. Source material: naive CD8+ T cells from PBMCs. V gene TRBV27 combines with J gene TRBJ2-2; TRBD1 or TRBD2 may be the D gene (6 bases each). The CDR3 here is CASSSRGGPRRTGELFF. Written as DNA, the CDR3 is TGTGCCAGCTCCTCCCGTGGGGGGCCTCGGCGGACCGGGGAGCTGTTTTTT.